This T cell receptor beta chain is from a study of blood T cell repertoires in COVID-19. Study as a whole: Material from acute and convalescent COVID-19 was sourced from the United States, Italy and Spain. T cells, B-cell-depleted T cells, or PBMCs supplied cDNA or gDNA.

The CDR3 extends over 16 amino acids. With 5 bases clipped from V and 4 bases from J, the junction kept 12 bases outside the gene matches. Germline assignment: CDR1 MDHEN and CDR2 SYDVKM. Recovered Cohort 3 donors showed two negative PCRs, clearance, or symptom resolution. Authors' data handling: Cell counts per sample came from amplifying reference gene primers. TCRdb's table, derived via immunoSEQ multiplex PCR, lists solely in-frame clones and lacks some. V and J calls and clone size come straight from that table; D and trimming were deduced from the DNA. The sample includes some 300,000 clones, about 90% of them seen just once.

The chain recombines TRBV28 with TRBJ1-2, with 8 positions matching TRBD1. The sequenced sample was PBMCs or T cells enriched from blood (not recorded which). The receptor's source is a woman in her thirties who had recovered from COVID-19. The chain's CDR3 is CASSPIWTGKFYGYTF. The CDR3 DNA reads TGTGCCAGCAGTCCCATCTGGACAGGGAAATTCTATGGCTACACCTTC.